These T cell receptor beta chains were read from a single sample in a study of cytomegalovirus exposure and HLA in healthy donors. Generated by immunoSEQ multiplex PCR, the TCRdb table keeps only in-frame clones and is missing some. This table has about 150,000 clones, about 78% appearing once. Sequenced material: PBMCs. These receptors originate from a man between 45 and 60 years old in good health and CMV-seropositive. CDR3s include the opening cysteine and the closing phenylalanine or tryptophan.

TRBV19 | CASSISQGAQTEAFF
TRBV7-2 | CASRGRDRAGKTEAFF
TRBV2 | CASRTGLAGGESEQFF
TRBV5-6 | CASSLATSSYNSPLHF
TRBV7-2 | CASSFQVGYEQFF
TRBV7-2 | CASSSRGRGRAGDTQYF
TRBV19 | CASMREGNQPQHF
TRBV7-7 | CASSAGLAGVRNEQFF
TRBV10-2 | CASRASGVSSYEQYF
TRBV29-1 | CSVLTGNGNQPQHF
TRBV4-1 | CASSQAPGTVYEQYF
TRBV2 | CASRRQGGGETQYF
TRBV7-6 | CASSPRTSYEQYF
TRBV6-1 | CASRGQGGELFF
TRBV19 | CASRQGYEQYF
TRBV7-2 | CASTSGRTGELFF
TRBV10-3 | CAITQDSMNTEAFF
TRBV29-1 | CSVATRTGGGGYTF
TRBV6-5 | CASRIREGVNTEAFF
TRBV6-4 | CASSRVSGANVLTF
TRBV29-1 | CSVVRDRSSTDTQYF
TRBV5-6 | CASSLWGGTRVATGELFF
TRBV7-9 | CASGGTLESYNEQFF
TRBV5-6 | CASSFTWGTDSNQPQHF
TRBV20-1 | CSARTDRVITF
TRBV6-6 | CASSRDSTNTEAFF
TRBV6-5 | CASIQGWTGGYGYTF
TRBV7-8 | CASSLPRRLGTDTQYF
TRBV7-9 | CASSWPPRLQSSTDTQYF
TRBV11-3 | CASSPRGAGNTIYF
TRBV5-1 | CASSLGGFNSPLHF
TRBV29-1 | CSVEGQGYEQYF